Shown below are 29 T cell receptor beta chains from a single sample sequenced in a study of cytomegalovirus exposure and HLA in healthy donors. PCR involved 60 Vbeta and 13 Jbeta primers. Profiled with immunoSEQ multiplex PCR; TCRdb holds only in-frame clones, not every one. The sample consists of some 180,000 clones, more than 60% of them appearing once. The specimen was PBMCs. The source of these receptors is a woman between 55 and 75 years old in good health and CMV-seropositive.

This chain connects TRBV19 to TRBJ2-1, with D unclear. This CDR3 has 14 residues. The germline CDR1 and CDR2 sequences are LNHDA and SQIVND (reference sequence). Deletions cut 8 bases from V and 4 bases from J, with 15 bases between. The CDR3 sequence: CASLSESQYNEQFF. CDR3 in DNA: TGTGCCAGTCTTTCGGAGAGCCAGTACAATGAGCAGTTCTTC.

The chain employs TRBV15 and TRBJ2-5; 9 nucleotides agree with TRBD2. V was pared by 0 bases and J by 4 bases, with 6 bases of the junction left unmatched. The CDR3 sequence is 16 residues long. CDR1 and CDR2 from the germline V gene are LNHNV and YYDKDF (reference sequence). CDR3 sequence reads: CATSRDTASGVETQYF. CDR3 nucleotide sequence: TGTGCCACCAGCAGAGATACGGCTAGCGGGGTAGAGACCCAGTACTTC.

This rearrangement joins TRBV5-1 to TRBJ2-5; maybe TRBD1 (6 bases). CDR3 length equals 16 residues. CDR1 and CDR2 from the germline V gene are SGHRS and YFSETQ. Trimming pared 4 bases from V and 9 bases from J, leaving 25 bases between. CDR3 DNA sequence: TGCGCCAGCAGCAACGGACAGACTACTCCTCCAACCCCCCAGTACTTC. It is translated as CASSNGQTTPPTPQYF.

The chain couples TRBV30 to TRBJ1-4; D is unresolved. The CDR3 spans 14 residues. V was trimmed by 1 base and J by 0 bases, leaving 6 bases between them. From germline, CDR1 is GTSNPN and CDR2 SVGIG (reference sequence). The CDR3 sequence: CAWSGGATNEKLFF. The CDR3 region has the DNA TGTGCCTGGAGTGGAGGTGCAACTAATGAAAAACTGTTTTTT.

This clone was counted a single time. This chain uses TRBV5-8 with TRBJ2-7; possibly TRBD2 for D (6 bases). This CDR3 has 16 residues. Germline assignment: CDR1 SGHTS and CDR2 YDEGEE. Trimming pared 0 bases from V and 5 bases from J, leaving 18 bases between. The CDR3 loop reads CASSLGGGKPLDEQYF. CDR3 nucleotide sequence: TGTGCCAGCAGCTTGGGCGGCGGGAAACCCCTCGACGAGCAGTACTTC.

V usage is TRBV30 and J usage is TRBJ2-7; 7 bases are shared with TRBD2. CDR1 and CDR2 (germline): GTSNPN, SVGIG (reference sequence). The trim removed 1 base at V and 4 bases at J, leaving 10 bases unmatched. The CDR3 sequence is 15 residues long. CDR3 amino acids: CAWSGGGTLRYEQYF. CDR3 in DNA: TGTGCCTGGAGTGGGGGGGGAACCTTGAGGTACGAGCAGTACTTC.

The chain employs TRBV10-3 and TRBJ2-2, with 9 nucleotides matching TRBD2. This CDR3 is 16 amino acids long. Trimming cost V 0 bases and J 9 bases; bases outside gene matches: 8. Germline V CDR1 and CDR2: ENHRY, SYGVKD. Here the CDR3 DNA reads TGTGCCATCAGTGAGTCGGGCGGGGGGGCCTTCCGGGAGCTGTTTTTT. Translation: CAISESGGGAFRELFF.

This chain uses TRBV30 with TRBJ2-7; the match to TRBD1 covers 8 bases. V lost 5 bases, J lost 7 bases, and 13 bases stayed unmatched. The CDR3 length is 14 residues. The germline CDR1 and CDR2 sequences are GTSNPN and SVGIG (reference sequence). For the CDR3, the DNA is TGTGCCTGGGTCGACAGGGGACGGCCGCGGGAGCAGTACTTC. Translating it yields CAWVDRGRPREQYF.

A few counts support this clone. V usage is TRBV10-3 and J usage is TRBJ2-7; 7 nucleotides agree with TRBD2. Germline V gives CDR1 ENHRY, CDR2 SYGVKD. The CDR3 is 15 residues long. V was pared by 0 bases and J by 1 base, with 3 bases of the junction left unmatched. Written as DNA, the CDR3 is TGTGCCATCAGTGAGTCAGCGGGGAGGTCCTACGAGCAGTACTTC. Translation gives CAISESAGRSYEQYF.

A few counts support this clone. Here the CDR3 reads CASIKPRPGQGASNEQFF. The CDR3 DNA sequence: TGCGCCAGCATCAAACCTAGACCGGGACAGGGGGCTAGCAATGAGCAGTTCTTC. V and J are TRBV5-1 and TRBJ2-1; TRBD1 agrees at 12 bases. CDR3 length: 18 residues. Unmatched junction bases numbered 16, after V lost 6 bases and J lost 6 bases. CDR1 and CDR2 (germline): SGHRS, YFSETQ.

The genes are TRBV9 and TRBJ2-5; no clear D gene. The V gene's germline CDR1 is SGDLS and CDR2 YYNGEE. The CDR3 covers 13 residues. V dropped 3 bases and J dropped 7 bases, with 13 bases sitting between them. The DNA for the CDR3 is TGTGCCAGCAGCGCTGGCTGGCTTGGGACCCAGTACTTC. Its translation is CASSAGWLGTQYF.

The CDR3 coding sequence is TGTGCCAGCAGCTTAGATTTGACAGACTATGGCTACACCTTC. The encoded protein is CASSLDLTDYGYTF. This rearrangement joins TRBV7-9 to TRBJ1-2; tentatively, D is TRBD1 (5 bases). Trimming took off 1 base at V and 3 bases at J, with 9 bases between the two ends. This CDR3 contains 14 residues. Germline V gene data show CDR1 as SEHNR and CDR2 as FQNEAQ (reference sequence).

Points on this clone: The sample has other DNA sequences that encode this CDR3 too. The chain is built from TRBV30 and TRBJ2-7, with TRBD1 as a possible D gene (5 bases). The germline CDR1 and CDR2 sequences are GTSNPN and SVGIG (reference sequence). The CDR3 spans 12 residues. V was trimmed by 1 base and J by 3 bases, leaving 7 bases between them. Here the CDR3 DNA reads TGTGCCTGGAGTGACAGGTTCTACGAGCAGTACTTC. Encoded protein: CAWSDRFYEQYF.

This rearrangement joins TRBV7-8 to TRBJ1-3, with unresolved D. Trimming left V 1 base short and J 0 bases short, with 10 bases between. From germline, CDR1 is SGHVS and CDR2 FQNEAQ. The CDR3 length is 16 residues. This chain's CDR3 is CASSLGLALSGNTIYF. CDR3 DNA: TGTGCCAGCAGCTTAGGGTTAGCCCTCTCTGGAAACACCATATATTTT.

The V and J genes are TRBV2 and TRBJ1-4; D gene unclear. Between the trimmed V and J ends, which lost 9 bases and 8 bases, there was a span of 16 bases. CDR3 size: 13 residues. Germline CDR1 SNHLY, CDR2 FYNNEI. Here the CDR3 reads CARARKGGEKLFF. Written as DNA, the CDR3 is TGTGCCAGGGCGAGGAAGGGAGGGGAAAAACTGTTTTTT.

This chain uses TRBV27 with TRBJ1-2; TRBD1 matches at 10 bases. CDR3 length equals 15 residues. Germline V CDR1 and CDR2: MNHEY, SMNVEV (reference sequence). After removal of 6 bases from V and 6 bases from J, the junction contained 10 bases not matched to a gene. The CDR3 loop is CASSPKDRGHDGYTF. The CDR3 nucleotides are TGTGCCAGCAGCCCGAAAGACAGGGGGCATGATGGCTACACCTTC.

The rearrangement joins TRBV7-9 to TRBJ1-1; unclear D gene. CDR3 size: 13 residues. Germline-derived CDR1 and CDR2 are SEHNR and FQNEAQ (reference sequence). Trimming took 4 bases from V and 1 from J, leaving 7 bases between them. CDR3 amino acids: CASSSLGNTEAFF. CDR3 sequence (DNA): TGTGCCAGCAGCTCGCTAGGGAACACTGAAGCTTTCTTT.

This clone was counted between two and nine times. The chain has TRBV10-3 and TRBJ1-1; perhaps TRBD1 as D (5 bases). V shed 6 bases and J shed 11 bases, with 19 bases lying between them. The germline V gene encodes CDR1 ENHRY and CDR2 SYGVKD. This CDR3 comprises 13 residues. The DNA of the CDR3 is TGTGCCATCAGCCCACAGGACCACCCGCGGGCTTTCTTT. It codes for CAISPQDHPRAFF.

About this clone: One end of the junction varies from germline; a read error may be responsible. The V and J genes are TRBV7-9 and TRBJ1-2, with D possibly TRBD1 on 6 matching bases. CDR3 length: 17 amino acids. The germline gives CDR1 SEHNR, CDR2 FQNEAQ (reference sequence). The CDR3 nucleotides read TGTTCCAGCAGCCTGTCTTTCACCGGGACACCTTACTATGGCTACACCTTC. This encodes CSSSLSFTGTPYYGYTF. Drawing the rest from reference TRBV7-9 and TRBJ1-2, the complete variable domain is DTGVSQNPRHKITKRGQNVTFRCDPISEHNRLYWYRQTLGQGPEFLTYFQNEAQLEKSRLLSDRFSAERPKGSFSTLEIQRTEQGDSAMYLCSSSLSFTGTPYYGYTFGSGTRLTVV.

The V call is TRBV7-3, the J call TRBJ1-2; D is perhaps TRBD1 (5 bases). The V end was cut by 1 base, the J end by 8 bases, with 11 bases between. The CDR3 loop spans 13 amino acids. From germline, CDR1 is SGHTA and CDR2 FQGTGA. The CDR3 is CASSLIVGRGYTF. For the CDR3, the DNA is TGTGCCAGCAGCTTAATAGTGGGGCGGGGCTACACCTTC.

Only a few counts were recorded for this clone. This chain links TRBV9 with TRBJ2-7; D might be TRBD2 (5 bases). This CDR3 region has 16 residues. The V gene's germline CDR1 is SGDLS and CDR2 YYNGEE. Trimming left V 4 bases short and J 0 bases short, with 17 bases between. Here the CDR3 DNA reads TGTGCCAGCAGCTCAGAGGGCCGTTCCGGCTCCTACGAGCAGTACTTC. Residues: CASSSEGRSGSYEQYF.

The CDR3 nucleotides are TGTGCCAGCAGCGTTTCTACTGGGACAGGGAATTCACCCCTCCACTTT. This encodes CASSVSTGTGNSPLHF. This chain uses TRBV9 with TRBJ1-6, with 9 bases that match TRBD1. This CDR3 is built from 16 residues. Germline V lookup: CDR1 SGDLS, CDR2 YYNGEE. J gave up 7 bases and V 2 bases, and 7 bases lay outside the gene matches.

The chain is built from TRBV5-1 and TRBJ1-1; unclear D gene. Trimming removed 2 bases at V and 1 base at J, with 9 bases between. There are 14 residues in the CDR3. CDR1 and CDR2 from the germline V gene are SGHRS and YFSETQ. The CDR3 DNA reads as TGCGCCAGCAGCTTAGACCCAGGGAACACTGAAGCTTTCTTT. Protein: CASSLDPGNTEAFF. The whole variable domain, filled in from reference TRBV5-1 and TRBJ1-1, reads KAGVTQTPRYLIKTRGQQVTLSCSPISGHRSVSWYQQTPGQGLQFLFEYFSETQRNKGNFPGRFSGRQFSNSRSEMNVSTLELGDSALYLCASSLDPGNTEAFFGQGTRLTVV.

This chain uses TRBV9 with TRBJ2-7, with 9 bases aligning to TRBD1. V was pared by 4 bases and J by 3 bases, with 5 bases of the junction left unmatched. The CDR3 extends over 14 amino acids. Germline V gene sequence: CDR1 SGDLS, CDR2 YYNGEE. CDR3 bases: TGTGCCAGCAGCCCGGGACAGGGCGGCTACGAGCAGTACTTC. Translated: CASSPGQGGYEQYF.

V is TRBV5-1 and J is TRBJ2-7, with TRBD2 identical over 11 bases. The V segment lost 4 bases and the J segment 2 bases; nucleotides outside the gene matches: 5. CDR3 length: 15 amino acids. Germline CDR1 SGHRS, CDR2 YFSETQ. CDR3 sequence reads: CASSHRLAGTYEQYF. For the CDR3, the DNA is TGCGCCAGCAGCCACCGACTAGCGGGAACCTACGAGCAGTACTTC.

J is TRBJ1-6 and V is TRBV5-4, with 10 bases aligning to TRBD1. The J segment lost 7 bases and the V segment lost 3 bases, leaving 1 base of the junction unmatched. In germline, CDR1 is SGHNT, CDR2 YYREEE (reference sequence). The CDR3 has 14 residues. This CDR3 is CASSSGQGNSPLHF. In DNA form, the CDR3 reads TGTGCCAGCAGCTCGGGACAGGGGAATTCACCCCTCCACTTT.

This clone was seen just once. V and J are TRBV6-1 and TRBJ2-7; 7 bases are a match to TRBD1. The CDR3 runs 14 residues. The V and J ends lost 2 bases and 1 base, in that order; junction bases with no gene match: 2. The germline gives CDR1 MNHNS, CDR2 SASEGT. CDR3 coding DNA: TGTGCCAGCAGTGAACTGGGACAGTCCTACGAGCAGTACTTC. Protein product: CASSELGQSYEQYF.

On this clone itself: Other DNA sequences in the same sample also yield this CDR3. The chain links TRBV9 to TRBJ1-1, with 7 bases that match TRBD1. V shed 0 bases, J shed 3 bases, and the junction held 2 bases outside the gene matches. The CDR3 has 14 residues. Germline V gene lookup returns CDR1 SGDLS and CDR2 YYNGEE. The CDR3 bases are TGTGCCAGCAGCGTAGCAGGGGGTGACACTGAAGCTTTCTTT. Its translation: CASSVAGGDTEAFF.

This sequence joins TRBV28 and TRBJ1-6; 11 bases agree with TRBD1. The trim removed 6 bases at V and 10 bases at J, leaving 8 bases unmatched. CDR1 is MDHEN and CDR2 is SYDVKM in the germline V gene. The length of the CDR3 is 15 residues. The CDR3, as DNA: TGTGCCAGCAGAACCCCGGACAGGGGGCTGTCACCCCTCCACTTT. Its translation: CASRTPDRGLSPLHF.